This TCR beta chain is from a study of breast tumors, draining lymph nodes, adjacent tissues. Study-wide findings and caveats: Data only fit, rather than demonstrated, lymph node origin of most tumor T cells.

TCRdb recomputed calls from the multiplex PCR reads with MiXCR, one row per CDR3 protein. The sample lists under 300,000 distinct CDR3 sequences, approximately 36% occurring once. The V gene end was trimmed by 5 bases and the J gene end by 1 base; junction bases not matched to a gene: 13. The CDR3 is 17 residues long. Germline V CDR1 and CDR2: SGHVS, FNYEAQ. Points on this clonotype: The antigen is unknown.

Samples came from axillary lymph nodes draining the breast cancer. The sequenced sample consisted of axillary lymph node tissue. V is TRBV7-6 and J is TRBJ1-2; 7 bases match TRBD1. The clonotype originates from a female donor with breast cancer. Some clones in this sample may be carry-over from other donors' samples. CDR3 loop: CASSHSSGQQLNYGYTF. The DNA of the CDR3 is TGTGCCAGCAGCCACAGCTCGGGACAGCAACTTAACTATGGCTACACCTTC.